This T cell receptor (beta chain) was found in a study of CD8+ T cells in alopecia areata. Study details: Oral tofacitinib, 5 to 10 mg twice daily, was given in an open-label trial. For 6 to 18 months, tofacitinib was taken, and 6 months off drug followed. General observations from the study: With just one nonresponder, it is still uncertain whether baseline CD8+ expansion relates to response.

Note on this clone: The antigen is unknown.

Extracted RNA was reverse transcribed into cDNA, the sequencing template. Repertoires were generated with immunoSEQ multiplex PCR, while TCRdb's copy carries only in-frame clones and drops some. Of more than 200,000 clones detected, around 66% appear once; the ten largest clones hold 3.5% to 5%. The sample's treatment: oral pan-JAK inhibitor, 5-10 mg twice daily. Sampling of alopecia areata patients yielded lesional scalp punch biopsies as well as peripheral blood. Germline V CDR1 and CDR2: SEHNR, FQNEAQ (reference sequence). The germline V and J ends were trimmed by 2 bases and 2 bases, with 11 bases remaining between them. CDR3 length: 15 residues.

The source was CD4+ T cells sorted from blood, collected at week 4, from a patient treated with tofacitinib. The chain couples TRBV7-9 to TRBJ2-3, with D possibly being TRBD2 (5 bases). The source of this sequence is a human donor with alopecia areata. CDR3 sequence reads: CASSLRTLFTDTQYF. The DNA of the CDR3 is TGTGCCAGCAGCTTAAGGACTCTATTCACAGATACGCAGTATTTT.